Each of the 11 T cell receptor beta chains below was sequenced from the same sample in a study of response to subunit inactivated influenza vaccine. TCRdb re-called the RT-PCR reads with MiXCR, one entry per CDR3 protein. In the table there are about 520,000 distinct CDR3 sequences, more than 7% of which are singletons. The sample in question was PBMCs from blood, obtained roughly 24 months after vaccination. These receptors originate from a man between 50 and 69 years old who received an inactivated influenza vaccine.

The chain combines TRBV6-5 with TRBJ1-6; D may be TRBD1 (5 bases). Germline V gene sequence: CDR1 MNHEY, CDR2 SVGAGI. This CDR3 spans 15 amino acids. The germline V and J ends were trimmed by 0 bases and 9 bases, with 12 bases remaining between them. CDR3 DNA sequence: TGTGCCAGCAGTTACTCGATAGGGGCGAGTTCACCCCTCCACTTT. This gives the protein CASSYSIGASSPLHF.

This clonotype was counted at least ten times. The V and J genes are TRBV25-1 and TRBJ2-7; 7 bases agree with TRBD1. V dropped 2 bases and J dropped 5; count of bases not matched to a gene: 9. This CDR3 spans 15 amino acids. CDR1 and CDR2 from the germline V gene are MGHDK and SYGVNS. The CDR3 DNA is TGTGCCAGCAGTGAACTTGGGACAGCTACACACGAGCAGTACTTC. Its translation: CASSELGTATHEQYF.

The chain links TRBV5-1 to TRBJ1-4, with no clear D. Germline values: CDR1 SGHRS, CDR2 YFSETQ. The CDR3 totals 14 residues. V shed 5 bases and J shed 7 bases, with 15 bases lying between them. The CDR3 DNA sequence: TGCGCCAGCAGTCCCGACACCTTGAGTGAAAAACTGTTTTTT. Residues: CASSPDTLSEKLFF. Together with reference TRBV5-1 and TRBJ1-4, the CDR3 gives the full variable domain: KAGVTQTPRYLIKTRGQQVTLSCSPISGHRSVSWYQQTPGQGLQFLFEYFSETQRNKGNFPGRFSGRQFSNSRSEMNVSTLELGDSALYLCASSPDTLSEKLFFGSGTQLSVL.

The V gene is TRBV6-1, the J gene TRBJ2-7; 8 bases are shared with TRBD1. This CDR3 spans 14 amino acids. CDR1 is MNHNS and CDR2 is SASEGT in the germline V gene. V lost 8 bases and J lost 1; bases outside the gene matches: 7. CDR3 in amino acids: CASWGTGSSYEQYF. The DNA for the CDR3 is TGTGCCAGCTGGGGGACAGGTTCGTCCTACGAGCAGTACTTC.

This clonotype was seen repeatedly, ten times or more. An end of the junction differs from the germline gene, which may be a read error. The V and J genes are TRBV3-1 and TRBJ1-2, with D possibly TRBD1 on 5 matching bases. This CDR3 has 14 amino acids. Per the germline V gene, CDR1 is LGHDT and CDR2 is YNNKEL (reference sequence). The DNA for the CDR3 is TGTGCCAGCAGCCAAGATATGGGGACGAACCTTTCCTCCTTC. It codes for CASSQDMGTNLSSF.

There are a few counts of this clonotype. The chain joins TRBV5-1 to TRBJ2-1; TRBD1 matches 10 bases. CDR1 SGHRS and CDR2 YFSETQ come from the germline V gene. The CDR3 is 14 residues long. V dropped 4 bases and J dropped 8; count of bases not matched to a gene: 6. CDR3 residues: CASSLGTGVDEQFF. CDR3 bases: TGCGCCAGCAGCCTAGGGACAGGGGTTGATGAGCAGTTCTTC.

The chain couples TRBV12-3 or TRBV12-4 to TRBJ1-2; D remains unclear. CDR3 size: 15 residues. V gave up 2 bases and J gave up 6 bases, with 16 bases separating them. CDR3 DNA sequence: TGTGCCAGCAGTTTATCGCGGCGGGGATTGGATGGCTACACCTTC. Encoded protein: CASSLSRRGLDGYTF.

This clonotype was seen at least ten times. The CDR3 loop reads CASSLDTLGYTF. For the CDR3, the DNA is TGCGCCAGCAGCTTGGATACTTTAGGCTACACCTTC. The rearrangement links TRBV5-1 to TRBJ1-2; no clear D gene. With 0 bases removed from V and 8 bases from J, the gap between germline ends came to 8 bases. This CDR3 is 12 amino acids long. Germline V CDR1 and CDR2: SGHRS, YFSETQ.

This clonotype was detected ten times or more. V usage is TRBV7-2 and J usage is TRBJ2-4, with 8 bases that match TRBD1. Germline V gene data show CDR1 as SGHTA and CDR2 as FQGNSA. The length of the CDR3 is 14 residues. The V segment lost 5 bases and the J segment 4 bases; nucleotides outside the gene matches: 4. CDR3 region: CASSIGQGKNIQYF. The CDR3 DNA reads as TGTGCCAGCAGCATAGGACAGGGTAAAAACATTCAGTACTTC.

The CDR3 sequence: CASSPRGLSYNEQFF. Here the CDR3 DNA reads TGTGCCAGCTCACCACGGGGACTAAGCTACAATGAGCAGTTCTTC. The chain is built from TRBV18 and TRBJ2-1; 7 bases align to TRBD2. Trimming took 1 base from V and 3 from J; bases not matched to a gene: 3. Germline loops: CDR1 KGHSH, CDR2 LQKENI. The CDR3 loop spans 15 amino acids.

The rearrangement uses TRBV24-1 and TRBJ2-2; 8 nucleotides match TRBD1. CDR3 length equals 14 residues. Germline CDR1 reads KGHDR; CDR2 reads SFDVKD. The V segment lost 5 bases and the J segment 7 bases; nucleotides outside the gene matches: 5. The CDR3 sequence: CATSAQGEIGELFF. The DNA of the CDR3 is TGTGCCACCAGTGCACAGGGGGAAATCGGGGAGCTGTTTTTT.